The entry that follows covers one T cell receptor beta chain sequence. The data were obtained in a study of cytotoxic CD8 clonotypes in ibrutinib-treated CLL. Only in-frame clones appear in the TCRdb table, and some are missing; sequencing was by immunoSEQ multiplex PCR. In the table there are fewer than 90,000 clones, approximately 71% of which are singletons. With 6 bases removed from V and 4 bases from J, the gap between germline ends came to 13 bases. CDR1 is MNHNS, CDR2 SASEGT, per germline. The CDR3 sequence is 14 residues long. This chain uses TRBV6-1 with TRBJ1-3; D is unclear. Sample: PBMCs, taken after 12 months of ibrutinib treatment. This TCR was recovered from a human donor with chronic lymphocytic leukemia. The CDR3 region is CASSETLAGNTIYF. Here the CDR3 DNA reads TGTGCCAGCAGCGAAACACTGGCGGGAAACACCATATATTTT.